This T cell receptor beta chain was identified during a study of blood T cells in healthy people across ages. Study overall: Template switching captured about one barcoded beta molecule per two T cells. The study's findings and limits: Diversity estimates drawn from one million T cells were deemed underestimates. What prevented conclusive comparison of naive and antigen-experienced cells was that PBMCs were unsorted.

For the second PCR, which ran for about 7 to 11 cycles, a sample-barcoded 5' primer and a J-beta primer mix were used. Via MiXCR, TCRdb re-called the 5' RACE reads, giving one row per CDR3 protein. In the table there are some 1.4 million distinct CDR3 sequences, 42% of which are singletons. The germline gives CDR1 MGHDK, CDR2 SYGVNS. Germline trimming cut 7 bases from V and 3 bases from J; bases unmatched to any gene: 6. The CDR3 contains 14 residues. At least 6 micrograms of total RNA were extracted per sample. This clonotype has a handful of counts. Its antigen is undetermined. The chain is built from TRBV25-1 and TRBJ2-1; 7 bases match TRBD1. The sequence was collected from a woman in her late teens or twenties in good health. Input material: blood. CDR3 in DNA: TGTGCCAGCACCTGGGACAGAAACTACAATGAGCAGTTCTTC. This gives the protein CASTWDRNYNEQFF.